This record covers a single T cell receptor beta chain. This sample is part of a study of blood T cell repertoires in COVID-19. Background on the study: T cells, B-cell-depleted T cells, or PBMCs supplied cDNA or gDNA.

TCRdb's table, derived via immunoSEQ multiplex PCR, lists solely in-frame clones and lacks some. The table has under 200,000 clones, approximately 80% seen once. Germline V CDR1 and CDR2: MNHEY, SVGAGI. The CDR3 is 13 residues long. V was clipped by 6 bases and J by 4 bases, with 10 bases between them. Enrolled through a virtual design, the participants were between 18 and 89 years of age and came from approximately 25 US areas. The chain couples TRBV6-5 to TRBJ1-3; D gene ambiguous. The sequenced sample consisted of PBMCs or T cells enriched from blood (not recorded which). The clonotype comes from a woman aged 55-69 years who had recovered from COVID-19. For the CDR3, the DNA is TGTGCCAGCAGCGAGAACCTGGGAAACACCATATATTTT. Amino acid sequence: CASSENLGNTIYF.